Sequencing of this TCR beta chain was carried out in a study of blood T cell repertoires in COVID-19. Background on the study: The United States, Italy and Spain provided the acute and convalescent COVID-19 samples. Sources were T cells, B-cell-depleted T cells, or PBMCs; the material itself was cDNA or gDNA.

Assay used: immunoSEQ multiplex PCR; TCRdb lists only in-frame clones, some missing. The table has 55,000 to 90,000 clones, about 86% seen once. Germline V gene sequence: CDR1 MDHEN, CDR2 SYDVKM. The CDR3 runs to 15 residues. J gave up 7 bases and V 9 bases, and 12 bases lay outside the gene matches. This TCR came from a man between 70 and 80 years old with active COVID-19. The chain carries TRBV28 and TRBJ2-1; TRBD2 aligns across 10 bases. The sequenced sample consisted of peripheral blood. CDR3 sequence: CASRRGLAGVNEQFF. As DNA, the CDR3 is TGTGCCAGTAGGAGGGGGCTAGCGGGAGTAAATGAGCAGTTCTTC. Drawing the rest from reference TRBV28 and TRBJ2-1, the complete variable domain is DVKVTQSSRYLVKRTGEKVFLECVQDMDHENMFWYRQDPGLGLRLIYFSYDVKMKEKGDIPEGYSVSREKKERFSLILESASTNQTSMYLCASRRGLAGVNEQFFGPGTRLTVL.